The present T cell receptor beta chain was sequenced within a study of blood T cell repertoires in COVID-19. Per the original methods: Counts of nucleated cells, estimated from reference gene primer amplification, were obtained. Generated by immunoSEQ multiplex PCR, the TCRdb table keeps only in-frame clones and is missing some. V and J calls and clone size are given by that table; D and trimming were obtained from the DNA. The data show 200,000 to 300,000 clones, with 65% to 90% seen just once and approximately 2% held by the top ten. This CDR3 spans 13 amino acids. Germline assignment: CDR1 LNHDA and CDR2 SQIVND (reference sequence). Trimming cost V 7 bases and J 3 bases, with 9 bases left between them.

The sequencing input was peripheral blood. The chain recombines TRBV19 with TRBJ2-2; no definite D call. The clonotype was recovered from a man aged 30 to 39 with active or convalescent COVID-19. Written as DNA, the CDR3 is TGTGCCAGTATGTGGCAGGACACCGGGGAGCTGTTTTTT. The encoded protein is CASMWQDTGELFF.